What follows describes a single T cell receptor (beta chain). What it binds is unknown. This sample was taken from a study of blood T cells in healthy people across ages. A sample-barcoded 5' primer and a J-beta primer mix were used in a second PCR of about 7 to 12 cycles. TCRdb processed the 5' RACE reads anew with MiXCR; each CDR3 protein has one entry. The sample has approximately 680,000 distinct CDR3 sequences, approximately 29% seen once. The CDR3 runs to 12 residues. V trimming: 8 bases; J trimming: 5 bases; junction bases outside the gene matches: 3. Study results and caveats: Diversity estimated from one million T cells was considered an underestimate.

This TCR derives from a woman aged 80 or over in good health. The material sequenced was blood. V is TRBV12-3 or TRBV12-4 and J is TRBJ2-1; 7 bases are shared with TRBD2. CDR3 sequence: CASRGTNNEQFF. CDR3 coding DNA: TGTGCCAGCCGGGGGACTAACAATGAGCAGTTCTTC.